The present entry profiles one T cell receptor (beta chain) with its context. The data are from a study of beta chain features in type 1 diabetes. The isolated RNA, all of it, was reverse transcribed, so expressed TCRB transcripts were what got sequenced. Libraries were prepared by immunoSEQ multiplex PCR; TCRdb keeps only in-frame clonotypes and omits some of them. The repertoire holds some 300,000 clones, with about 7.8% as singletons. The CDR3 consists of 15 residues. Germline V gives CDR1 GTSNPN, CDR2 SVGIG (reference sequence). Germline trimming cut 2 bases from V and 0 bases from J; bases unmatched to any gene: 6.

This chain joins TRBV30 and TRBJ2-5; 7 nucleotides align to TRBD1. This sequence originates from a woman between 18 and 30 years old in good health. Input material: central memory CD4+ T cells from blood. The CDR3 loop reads CAWSPATGYQETQYF. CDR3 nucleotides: TGTGCCTGGAGTCCTGCGACAGGGTACCAAGAGACCCAGTACTTC.